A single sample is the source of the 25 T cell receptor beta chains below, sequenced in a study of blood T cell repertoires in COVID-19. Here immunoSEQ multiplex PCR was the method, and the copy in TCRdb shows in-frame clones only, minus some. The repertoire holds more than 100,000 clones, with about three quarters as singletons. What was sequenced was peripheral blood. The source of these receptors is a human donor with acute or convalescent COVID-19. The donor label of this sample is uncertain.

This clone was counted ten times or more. The DNA of the CDR3 is TGTGCCAAGAACGGGATAGCTAACTCCTACGAGCAGTACGTC. Translating gives CAKNGIANSYEQYV. The chain has TRBV6-5 and TRBJ2-7; D is possibly TRBD2 (5 bases). CDR3 length: 14 amino acids. The germline gives CDR1 MNHEY, CDR2 SVGAGI. With 10 bases removed from V and 0 bases from J, the gap between germline ends came to 16 bases.

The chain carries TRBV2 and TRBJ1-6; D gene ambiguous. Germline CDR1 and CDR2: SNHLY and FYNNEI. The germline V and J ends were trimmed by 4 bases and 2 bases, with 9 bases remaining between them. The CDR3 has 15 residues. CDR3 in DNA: TGTGCCAGCAGTGGTAAAGAGACCTATAATTCACCCCTCCACTTT. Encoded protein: CASSGKETYNSPLHF. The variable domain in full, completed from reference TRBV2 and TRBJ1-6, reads EPEVTQTPSHQVTQMGQEVILRCVPISNHLYFYWYRQILGQKVEFLVSFYNNEISEKSEIFDDQFSVERPDGSNFTLKIRSTKLEDSAMYFCASSGKETYNSPLHFGNGTRLTVT.

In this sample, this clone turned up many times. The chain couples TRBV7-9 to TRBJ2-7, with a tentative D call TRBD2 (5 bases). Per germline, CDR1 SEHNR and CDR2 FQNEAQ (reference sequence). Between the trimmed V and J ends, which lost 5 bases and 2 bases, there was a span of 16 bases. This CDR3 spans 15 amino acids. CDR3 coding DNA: TGTGCCAGCAGCGCCGGGATTCTAGGACCCTACGAGCAGTACTTC. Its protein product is CASSAGILGPYEQYF.

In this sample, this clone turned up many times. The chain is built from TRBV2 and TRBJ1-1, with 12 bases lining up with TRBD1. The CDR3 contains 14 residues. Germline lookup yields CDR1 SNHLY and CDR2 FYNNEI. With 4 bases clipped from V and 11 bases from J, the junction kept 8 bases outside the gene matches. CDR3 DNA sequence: TGTGCCAGCAGTGGATCCGGGACAGGGGGCTCGGCTTTCTTT. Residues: CASSGSGTGGSAFF. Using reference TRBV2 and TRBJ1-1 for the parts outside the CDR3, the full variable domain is EPEVTQTPSHQVTQMGQEVILRCVPISNHLYFYWYRQILGQKVEFLVSFYNNEISEKSEIFDDQFSVERPDGSNFTLKIRSTKLEDSAMYFCASSGSGTGGSAFFGQGTRLTVV.

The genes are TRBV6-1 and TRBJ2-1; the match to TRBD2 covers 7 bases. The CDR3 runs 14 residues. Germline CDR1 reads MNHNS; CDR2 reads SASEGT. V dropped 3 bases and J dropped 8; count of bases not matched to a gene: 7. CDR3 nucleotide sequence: TGTGCCAGCAGTGAGGCGCGGGGGTGGTATGAGCAGTTCTTC. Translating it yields CASSEARGWYEQFF.

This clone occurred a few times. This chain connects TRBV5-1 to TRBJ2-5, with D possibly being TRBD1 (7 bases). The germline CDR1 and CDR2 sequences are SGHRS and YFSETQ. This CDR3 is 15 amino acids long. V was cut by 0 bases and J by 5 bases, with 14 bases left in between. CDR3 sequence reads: CASSLDPGGSETQYF. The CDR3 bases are TGCGCCAGCAGCTTGGATCCAGGGGGGTCGGAGACCCAGTACTTC.

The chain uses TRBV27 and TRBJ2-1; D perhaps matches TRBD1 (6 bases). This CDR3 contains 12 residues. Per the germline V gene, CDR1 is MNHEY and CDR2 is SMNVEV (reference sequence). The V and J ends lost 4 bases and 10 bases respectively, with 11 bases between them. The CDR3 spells CASSYAGDEQFF. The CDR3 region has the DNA TGTGCCAGCAGTTATGCAGGGGACGAGCAGTTCTTC.

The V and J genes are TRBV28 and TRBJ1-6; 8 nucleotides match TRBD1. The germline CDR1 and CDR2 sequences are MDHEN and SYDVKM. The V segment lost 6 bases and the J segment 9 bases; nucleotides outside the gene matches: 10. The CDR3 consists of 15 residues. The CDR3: CASRVQGASPSPLHF. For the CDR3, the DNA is TGTGCCAGCAGAGTCCAGGGGGCGTCCCCTTCACCCCTCCACTTT.

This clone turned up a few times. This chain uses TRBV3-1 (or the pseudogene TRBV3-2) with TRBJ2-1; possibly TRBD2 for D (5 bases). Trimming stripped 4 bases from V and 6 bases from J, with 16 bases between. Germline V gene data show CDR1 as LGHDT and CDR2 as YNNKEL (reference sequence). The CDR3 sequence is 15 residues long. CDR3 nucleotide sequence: TGTGCCAGCAGCCGGAGGACCAACTTTTTCAATGAGCAGTTCTTC. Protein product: CASSRRTNFFNEQFF.

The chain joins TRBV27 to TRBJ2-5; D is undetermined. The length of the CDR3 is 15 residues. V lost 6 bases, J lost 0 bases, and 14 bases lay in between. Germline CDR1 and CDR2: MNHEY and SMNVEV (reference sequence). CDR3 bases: TGTGCCAGCAGCGATGGGCTGCCGTACCAAGAGACCCAGTACTTC. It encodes CASSDGLPYQETQYF.

CDR3 nucleotides: TGTGCCAGCAGCCAAGACCGACTAGCGGGGACCGGGGAGCTGTTTTTT. The encoded protein is CASSQDRLAGTGELFF. The chain carries TRBV3-1 (or the pseudogene TRBV3-2) and TRBJ2-2; 11 nucleotides match TRBD2. Trimming cost V 0 bases and J 5 bases; bases outside gene matches: 2. Germline CDR1 reads LGHDT; CDR2 reads YNNKEL (reference sequence). The CDR3 spans 16 residues.

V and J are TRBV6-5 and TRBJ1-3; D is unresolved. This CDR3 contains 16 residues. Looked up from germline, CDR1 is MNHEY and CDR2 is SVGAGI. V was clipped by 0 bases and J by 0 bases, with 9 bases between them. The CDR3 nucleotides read TGTGCCAGCAGTTACTCGCTGGCCAGCTCTGGAAACACCATATATTTT. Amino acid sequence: CASSYSLASSGNTIYF.

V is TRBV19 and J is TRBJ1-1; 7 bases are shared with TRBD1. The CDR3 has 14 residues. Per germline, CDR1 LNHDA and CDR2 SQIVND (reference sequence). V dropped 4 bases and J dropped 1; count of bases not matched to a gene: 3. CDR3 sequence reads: CASSRTGANTEAFF. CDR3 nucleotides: TGTGCCAGTAGTAGGACAGGAGCGAACACTGAAGCTTTCTTT.

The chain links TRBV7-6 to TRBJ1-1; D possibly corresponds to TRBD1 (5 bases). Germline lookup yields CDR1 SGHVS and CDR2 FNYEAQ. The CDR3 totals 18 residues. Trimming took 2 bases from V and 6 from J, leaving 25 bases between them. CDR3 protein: CASSLPSPAGEGAPEAFF. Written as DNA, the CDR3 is TGTGCCAGCAGCTTACCTAGCCCGGCGGGGGAGGGAGCCCCTGAAGCTTTCTTT.

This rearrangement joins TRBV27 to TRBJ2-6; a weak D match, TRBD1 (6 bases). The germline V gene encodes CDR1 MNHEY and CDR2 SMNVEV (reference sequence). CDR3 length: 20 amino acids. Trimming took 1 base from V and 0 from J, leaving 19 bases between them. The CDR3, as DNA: TGTGCCAGCAGTTTATACGTACCGGGACAAGGGGGCTCTGGGGCCAACGTCCTGACTTTC. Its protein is CASSLYVPGQGGSGANVLTF.

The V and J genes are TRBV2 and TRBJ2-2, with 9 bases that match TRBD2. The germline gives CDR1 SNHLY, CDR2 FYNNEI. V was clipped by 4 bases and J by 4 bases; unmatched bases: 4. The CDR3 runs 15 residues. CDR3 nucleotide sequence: TGTGCCAGCAGTGGCTATAGCGGGGGCACCGGGGAGCTGTTTTTT. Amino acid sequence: CASSGYSGGTGELFF.

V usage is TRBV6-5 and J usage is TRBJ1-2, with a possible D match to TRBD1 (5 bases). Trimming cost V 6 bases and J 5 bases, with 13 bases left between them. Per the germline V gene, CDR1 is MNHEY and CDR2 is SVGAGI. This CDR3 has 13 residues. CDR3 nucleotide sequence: TGTGCCAGCAGAGGACCAGGGTCTTATGGCTACACCTTC. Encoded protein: CASRGPGSYGYTF.

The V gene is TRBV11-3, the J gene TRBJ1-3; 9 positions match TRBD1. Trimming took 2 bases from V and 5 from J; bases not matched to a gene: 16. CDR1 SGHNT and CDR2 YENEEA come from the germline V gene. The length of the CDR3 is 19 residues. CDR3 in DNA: TGTGCCAGCAGCTTATTATTATGGGGGGGACAGGGAAGGAGAAACACCATATATTTT. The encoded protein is CASSLLLWGGQGRRNTIYF.

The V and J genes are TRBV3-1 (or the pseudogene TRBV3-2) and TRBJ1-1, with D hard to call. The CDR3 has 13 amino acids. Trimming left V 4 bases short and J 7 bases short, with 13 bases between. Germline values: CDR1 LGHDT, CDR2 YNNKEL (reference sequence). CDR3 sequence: CASSPGRDFEAFF. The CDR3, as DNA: TGTGCCAGCAGCCCCGGACGGGATTTTGAAGCTTTCTTT.

CDR3 sequence reads: CASSQLEGKDVGGELFF. The CDR3 coding sequence is TGTGCCAGCAGCCAGCTGGAGGGGAAAGACGTAGGCGGGGAGCTGTTTTTT. The chain employs TRBV4-2 and TRBJ2-2; a weak D match, TRBD2 (6 bases). The CDR3 length is 17 residues. Trimming stripped 3 bases from V and 7 bases from J, with 21 bases between. Germline CDR1 and CDR2: LGHNA and YNFKEQ.

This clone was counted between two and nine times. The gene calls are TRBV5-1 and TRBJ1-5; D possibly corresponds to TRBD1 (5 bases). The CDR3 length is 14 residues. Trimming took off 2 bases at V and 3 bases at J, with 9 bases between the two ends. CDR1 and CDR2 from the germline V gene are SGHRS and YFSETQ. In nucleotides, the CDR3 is TGCGCCAGCAGCTTCGGCGGACACAATCAGCCCCAGCATTTT. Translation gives CASSFGGHNQPQHF. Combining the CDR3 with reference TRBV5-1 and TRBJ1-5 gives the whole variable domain KAGVTQTPRYLIKTRGQQVTLSCSPISGHRSVSWYQQTPGQGLQFLFEYFSETQRNKGNFPGRFSGRQFSNSRSEMNVSTLELGDSALYLCASSFGGHNQPQHFGDGTRLSIL.

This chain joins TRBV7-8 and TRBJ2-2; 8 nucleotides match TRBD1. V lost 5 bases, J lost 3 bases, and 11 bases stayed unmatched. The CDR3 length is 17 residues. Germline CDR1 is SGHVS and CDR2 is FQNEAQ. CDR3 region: CASSKRRGLGDTGELFF. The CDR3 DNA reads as TGTGCCAGCAGCAAGCGCAGGGGGCTCGGGGACACCGGGGAGCTGTTTTTT.

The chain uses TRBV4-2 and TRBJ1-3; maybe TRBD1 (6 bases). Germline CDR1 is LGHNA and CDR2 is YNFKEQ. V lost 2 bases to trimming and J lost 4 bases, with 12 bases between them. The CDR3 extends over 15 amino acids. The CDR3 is CASSQKQGTGNTIYF. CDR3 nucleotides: TGTGCCAGCAGCCAAAAACAGGGAACAGGAAACACCATATATTTT.

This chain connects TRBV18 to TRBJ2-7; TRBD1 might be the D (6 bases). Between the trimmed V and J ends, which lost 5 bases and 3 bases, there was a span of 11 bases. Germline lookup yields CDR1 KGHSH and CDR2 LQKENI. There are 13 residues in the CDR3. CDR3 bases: TGTGCCAGCTCAATGGACAGTCTCTACGAGCAGTACGTC. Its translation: CASSMDSLYEQYV.

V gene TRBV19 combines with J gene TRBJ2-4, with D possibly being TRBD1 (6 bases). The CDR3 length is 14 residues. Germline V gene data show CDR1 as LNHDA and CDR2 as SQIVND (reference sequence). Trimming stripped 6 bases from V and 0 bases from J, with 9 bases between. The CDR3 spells CASSPDRAKNIQYF. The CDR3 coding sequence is TGTGCCAGTAGCCCGGACAGAGCCAAAAACATTCAGTACTTC.